This TCR beta chain was observed in a study of blood T cell repertoires in COVID-19. Study as a whole: COVID-19 samples collected from the United States, Italy and Spain covered acute and convalescent phases. Sample material is recorded as cDNA or gDNA derived from T cells, B-cell-depleted T cells, or PBMCs.

Original methodology: Amplifying reference gene primers gave estimates of nucleated cell counts. Profiled with immunoSEQ multiplex PCR; TCRdb holds only in-frame clones, not every one. V and J calls and clone size follow that table, whereas D and trimming were derived from the DNA. This sample has approximately 75,000 clones, with 84% found just once. The junction had 8 bases not matched to a gene; V was cut back by 5 bases and J by 7 bases. This CDR3 spans 15 amino acids. Germline-derived CDR1 and CDR2 are MNHEY and SMNVEV (reference sequence). The receptor's source is a woman aged 45-59 years with acute or convalescent COVID-19. This sequence joins TRBV27 and TRBJ2-2; TRBD1 matches at 9 bases. The sample taken for sequencing was peripheral blood. The CDR3 bases are TGTGCCAGCAGTAGACGACAGGGGGTCGTCGGGGAGCTGTTTTTT. The encoded protein is CASSRRQGVVGELFF.